This T cell receptor beta chain is from a study of shared clonotypes between healthy human individuals. Here immunoSEQ multiplex PCR was the method, and the copy in TCRdb shows in-frame clones only, minus some. The table has about 2.3 million clones, 85% to 95% seen once. V was pared by 4 bases and J by 8 bases, with 13 bases of the junction left unmatched. This CDR3 region has 15 residues. Germline-derived CDR1 and CDR2 are MGHRA and YSYEKL. The TCR was taken from a young man in good health. Some clones in this sample may be carry-over from other donors' samples. The sequenced material came from naive CD4+ T cells from PBMCs. The subset here: CD45RA+ positively selected. The chain uses TRBV4-1 and TRBJ1-2; 7 bases line up with TRBD1. In DNA, the CDR3 is TGCGCCAGCAGCCGGAGCCAGGGGGGGTTTGAAGGCTACACCTTC. This translates into CASSRSQGGFEGYTF.